These 14 T cell receptor beta chains share one sample of origin, sequenced in a study of cytomegalovirus exposure and HLA in healthy donors. Primers: 60 Vbeta forward and 13 Jbeta reverse. Profiled with immunoSEQ multiplex PCR; TCRdb holds only in-frame clones, not every one. The table has 140,000 to 150,000 clones, roughly 80% seen once. The sequenced sample consisted of PBMCs. The receptors come from a man aged 35-49 years in good health and CMV-seropositive.

The rearrangement joins TRBV10-1 to TRBJ2-7; TRBD1 aligns across 11 bases. The J segment lost 5 bases and the V segment lost 0 bases, leaving 9 bases of the junction unmatched. Germline assignment: CDR1 WNHNN and CDR2 SYGVQD (reference sequence). CDR3 length: 17 residues. The chain's CDR3 is CASSESPRTGGVDEQYF. CDR3 nucleotide sequence: TGCGCCAGCAGTGAGTCGCCTCGGACAGGGGGCGTCGACGAGCAGTACTTC.

J is TRBJ2-1 and V is TRBV7-3; 7 bases match TRBD1. The CDR3 sequence is 14 residues long. J gave up 7 bases and V 1 base, and 4 bases lay outside the gene matches. In germline, CDR1 is SGHTA, CDR2 FQGTGA. The CDR3 region has the DNA TGTGCCAGCAGCTTAAACAGGGGCGGAAATGAGCAGTTCTTC. Its protein product is CASSLNRGGNEQFF.

The V call is TRBV27, the J call TRBJ1-2; D gene unclear. CDR3 length: 13 residues. V shed 4 bases and J shed 2 bases, with 8 bases lying between them. Germline V gives CDR1 MNHEY, CDR2 SMNVEV (reference sequence). The CDR3 spells CASSSHNNYGYTF. The DNA for the CDR3 is TGTGCCAGCAGTTCCCACAACAACTATGGCTACACCTTC.

This chain links TRBV4-3 with TRBJ2-7, with D possibly TRBD1 on 7 matching bases. CDR1 and CDR2 (germline): LGHNA, YSLEER. V was shortened by 2 bases and J by 7 bases, with 21 bases between the two germline ends. The CDR3 has 16 amino acids. The CDR3 sequence is CASSQYRDSTGGEQYF. The CDR3 nucleotides read TGCGCCAGCAGCCAATACCGGGACAGCACTGGAGGGGAGCAGTACTTC.

A few counts support this clone. The V and J genes are TRBV7-9 and TRBJ2-1, with 10 bases that match TRBD1. The CDR3 sequence is 16 residues long. V was pared by 4 bases and J by 0 bases, with 3 bases of the junction left unmatched. The V gene's germline CDR1 is SEHNR and CDR2 FQNEAQ (reference sequence). The CDR3, as DNA: TGTGCCAGCAGCTCCAGGACAGGGGGCTCCTACAATGAGCAGTTCTTC. This encodes CASSSRTGGSYNEQFF.

This clone was detected only a few times. The junction and the germline gene differ at one end; a read error may be behind it. The rearrangement uses TRBV6-5 and TRBJ1-5, with a possible D match to TRBD1 (6 bases). Germline loops: CDR1 MNHEY, CDR2 SVGAGI. The CDR3 is 14 amino acids. The DNA of the CDR3 is TGTGCCAGCAGTCCCAATAACTACGGACAGACAGCAGATTTT. Residues: CASSPNNYGQTADF.

To note about this clone: At one end, the junction sequence differs from germline, possibly due to a read error. V and J are TRBV7-9 and TRBJ1-1, with TRBD1 matching 8 bases. Germline CDR1 and CDR2: SEHNR and FQNEAQ (reference sequence). The CDR3 sequence is 11 residues long. The CDR3 protein is CSSSLGQGAFF. The CDR3 nucleotides read TGTTCCAGCAGCTTAGGACAGGGAGCTTTCTTT.

V is TRBV6-5 and J is TRBJ2-3; 7 bases are a match to TRBD2. Germline loops: CDR1 MNHEY, CDR2 SVGAGI. V shed 1 base, J shed 4 bases, and the junction held 8 bases outside the gene matches. This CDR3 is built from 16 residues. CDR3: CASSYFSASGSDTQYF. CDR3 DNA: TGTGCCAGCAGTTACTTTTCGGCTAGCGGATCAGATACGCAGTATTTT.

The V gene is TRBV30, the J gene TRBJ1-5; D remains unclear. The CDR3 length is 15 residues. In germline, CDR1 is GTSNPN, CDR2 SVGIG (reference sequence). Trimming removed 2 bases at V and 2 bases at J, with 13 bases between. CDR3 DNA sequence: TGTGCCTGGAGTTTGTTGGGGAGTCGCAATCAGCCCCAGCATTTT. Translating it yields CAWSLLGSRNQPQHF.

The rearrangement joins TRBV30 to TRBJ2-3; 10 bases map to TRBD2. CDR1 is GTSNPN, CDR2 SVGIG, per germline (reference sequence). This CDR3 contains 15 residues. With 0 bases clipped from V and 7 bases from J, the junction kept 7 bases outside the gene matches. This chain's CDR3 is CAWSVPGLASNTQYF. The CDR3, as DNA: TGTGCCTGGAGTGTACCGGGACTAGCGAGCAATACGCAGTATTTT.

This chain uses TRBV2 with TRBJ1-2; D is ambiguous. CDR3 size: 12 residues. Trimming stripped 5 bases from V and 5 bases from J, with 9 bases between. The germline gives CDR1 SNHLY, CDR2 FYNNEI. The CDR3 DNA sequence: TGTGCCAGCAGTCTGCGAATATATGGCTACACCTTC. This encodes CASSLRIYGYTF.

This clone appeared a single time. The rearrangement uses TRBV27 and TRBJ1-6; 9 nucleotides match TRBD1. Trimming cost V 5 bases and J 9 bases; bases outside gene matches: 11. Germline V gene lookup returns CDR1 MNHEY and CDR2 SMNVEV (reference sequence). The CDR3 is 16 amino acids. The CDR3 bases are TGTGCCAGCAGTCCTACAGGGGGCGTTATGGGTTCACCCCTCCACTTT. This translates into CASSPTGGVMGSPLHF.

This chain uses TRBV27 with TRBJ1-2, with TRBD1 matching 7 bases. J lost 2 bases, V lost 5 bases, and 8 bases had no gene match. This CDR3 has 15 residues. Germline assignment: CDR1 MNHEY and CDR2 SMNVEV (reference sequence). The CDR3 DNA reads as TGTGCCAGCAGTCCCGGGACAGCAGAGAACTATGGCTACACCTTC. Protein product: CASSPGTAENYGYTF.

This rearrangement joins TRBV5-1 to TRBJ1-2; D not resolved. The germline CDR1 and CDR2 sequences are SGHRS and YFSETQ. With 0 bases removed from V and 4 bases from J, the gap between germline ends came to 13 bases. The CDR3 extends over 15 amino acids. The CDR3 spells CASSLVGTAGYGYTF. For the CDR3, the DNA is TGCGCCAGCAGCTTGGTCGGCACCGCAGGCTATGGCTACACCTTC.